The present TCR beta chain was sequenced within a study of T cell responses to AZD1222 COVID-19 vaccine. General study results and limits: Donors were chiefly white British, with a greater number of females, and clonal diversity was perhaps underestimated.

A remark on this clone: Its antigen is not identified.

This CDR3 has 12 amino acids. In germline, CDR1 is MNHEY, CDR2 SVGAGI. Trimming cost V 5 bases and J 8 bases, with 12 bases left between them. Sequencing was performed with immunoSEQ multiplex PCR; in TCRdb, only in-frame clones are kept and a portion is missing. The sample has 150,000 or so clones, approximately 90% seen once. This sequence was found in an adult in good health. This chain connects TRBV6-5 to TRBJ1-2; D is perhaps TRBD1 (6 bases). The material sequenced was peripheral blood, taken on day 0 of AZD1222 vaccination. The CDR3 nucleotides read TGTGCCAGCAGTCAGACTACAGGGGGCTACACCTTC. Its protein is CASSQTTGGYTF.